These 31 T cell receptor beta chains came from one sample sequenced in a study of blood T cells in healthy people across ages. The use of a sample-barcoded 5' primer and a J-beta primer mix characterized a second PCR of about 7 to 12 cycles. One entry per CDR3 protein results from TCRdb running MiXCR on the 5' RACE reads. Of 800,000 to 950,000 distinct CDR3 sequences in the sample, roughly 28% were seen once. These data also formed part of another study, on T cells of mothers and their children.

Source material: blood. These receptors all stem from a woman aged 40-49 years in good health.

V is TRBV28 and J is TRBJ2-7; D may correspond to TRBD1 or TRBD2 (6 bases each). The V gene lost 8 bases and the J gene lost 1 base, with 9 bases spanning the gap. The germline V gene encodes CDR1 MDHEN and CDR2 SYDVKM. This CDR3 is 12 amino acids long. The CDR3 protein is CASWRGSYEQYF. CDR3 sequence (DNA): TGTGCCAGCTGGAGGGGGTCCTACGAGCAGTACTTC.

This clonotype appeared a few times. The rearrangement uses TRBV29-1 and TRBJ1-4; D gene uncertain. CDR1 is SQVTM and CDR2 is ANQGSEA in the germline V gene. The CDR3 has 12 amino acids. The ends were cut back, 4 bases at V and 4 bases at J, with 7 bases in the middle. CDR3 protein: CSVGSGNEKLFF. CDR3 DNA: TGCAGCGTTGGGTCCGGTAATGAAAAACTGTTTTTT.

This clonotype was detected ten times or more. This sequence joins TRBV6-5 and TRBJ2-7, with 7 nucleotides matching TRBD1. The V gene's germline CDR1 is MNHEY and CDR2 SVGAGI. The V segment lost 5 bases and the J segment 4 bases; nucleotides outside the gene matches: 11. The CDR3 covers 15 residues. CDR3 in DNA: TGTGCCAGCAGTGAACGACAGGGAAACTTTTACGAGCAGTACTTC. Its translation: CASSERQGNFYEQYF.

There are a few counts of this clonotype. In DNA, the CDR3 is TGTGCCAGCTCACCGTCGGGACAAAATAGCAATCAGCCCCAGCATTTT. Translation: CASSPSGQNSNQPQHF. The rearrangement links TRBV18 to TRBJ1-5, with a possible D match to TRBD1 (6 bases). This CDR3 comprises 16 residues. V was trimmed by 3 bases and J by 0 bases, leaving 12 bases between them. The germline CDR1 and CDR2 sequences are KGHSH and LQKENI.

This clonotype appeared a few times. The V and J genes are TRBV4-2 and TRBJ2-1, with 9 nucleotides matching TRBD2. Germline trimming cut 6 bases from V and 7 bases from J; bases unmatched to any gene: 16. Germline V lookup: CDR1 LGHNA, CDR2 YNFKEQ. The CDR3 runs 17 residues. The CDR3 DNA reads as TGTGCCAGCAGATCAGTGGAGCTAGCGGGGACAGTAAATGAGCAGTTCTTC. Its protein is CASRSVELAGTVNEQFF.

This clonotype was seen repeatedly, ten times or more. The gene calls are TRBV20-1 and TRBJ2-1; no definite D call. V was pared by 4 bases and J by 6 bases, with 16 bases between. The CDR3 sequence is 14 residues long. Germline-derived CDR1 and CDR2 are DFQATT and SNEGSKA (reference sequence). The CDR3 loop is CSAISGYSFNEQFF. For the CDR3, the DNA is TGCAGTGCTATATCTGGGTATTCATTCAATGAGCAGTTCTTC.

The chain couples TRBV28 to TRBJ2-7; D may be TRBD1 (5 bases). The CDR3 runs 12 residues. Trimming took 6 bases from V and 5 from J, leaving 11 bases between them. Germline V gene sequence: CDR1 MDHEN, CDR2 SYDVKM. The CDR3 DNA sequence: TGTGCCAGCAGACCTCTCAGGGACGAGCAGTACTTC. Protein product: CASRPLRDEQYF.

This clonotype was detected a few times. The chain joins TRBV4-3 to TRBJ2-7; weak D call: TRBD1 (5 bases). This CDR3 has 15 amino acids. The germline V gene has CDR1 LGHNA and CDR2 YSLEER. Trimming took 4 bases from V and 5 from J, leaving 18 bases between them. CDR3 protein: CASSPHAGMVDEQYF. The CDR3 DNA sequence: TGCGCCAGCAGCCCGCACGCAGGGATGGTGGACGAGCAGTACTTC.

This CDR3 is CASSVGWGLTGELFF. CDR3 nucleotides: TGTGCCAGCAGCGTAGGATGGGGGCTCACCGGGGAGCTGTTTTTT. The chain joins TRBV9 to TRBJ2-2, with TRBD1 as a possible D gene (6 bases). V was clipped by 0 bases and J by 4 bases, with 10 bases between them. CDR1 and CDR2 from the germline V gene are SGDLS and YYNGEE. This CDR3 spans 15 amino acids.

The rearrangement joins TRBV6-6 to TRBJ2-2, with TRBD1 identical over 8 bases. Losses at the gene ends were 10 bases for V and 4 bases for J; bases not matched to a gene: 8. Germline V lookup: CDR1 MNHNY, CDR2 SVGAGI (reference sequence). The CDR3 is made up of 14 amino acids. DNA for the CDR3: TGTGCCACAAAAACAGGGGGAACCACCGGGGAGCTGTTTTTT. This encodes CATKTGGTTGELFF.

Concerning this clonotype itself: The junction departs from germline at one end; a sequencing error may be responsible. The CDR3 here is CASSSTGTSNNGQFF. The CDR3, as DNA: TGTGCCAGCAGTTCGACAGGGACTTCCAACAATGGGCAGTTCTTC. The chain combines TRBV6-5 with TRBJ2-1; D is possibly TRBD1 (7 bases). Germline CDR1 is MNHEY and CDR2 is SVGAGI. This CDR3 is built from 15 residues.

This clonotype was seen repeatedly, ten times or more. The chain joins TRBV7-8 to TRBJ2-7; D call uncertain. The V end was cut by 6 bases, the J end by 2 bases, with 11 bases between. CDR1 is SGHVS, CDR2 FQNEAQ, per germline. The CDR3 extends over 13 amino acids. This CDR3 reads CASSSDLTYEQYF. CDR3 DNA sequence: TGTGCCAGCAGTTCGGACCTAACCTACGAGCAGTACTTC.

The table lists this clonotype with many counts. The V and J genes are TRBV27 and TRBJ1-4; TRBD1 is a possible D gene (5 bases). The CDR3 is made up of 15 amino acids. Trimming took 5 bases from V and 6 from J, leaving 16 bases between them. Germline CDR1 MNHEY, CDR2 SMNVEV (reference sequence). The CDR3 protein is CASSLSAGQYEKLFF. CDR3 sequence (DNA): TGTGCCAGCAGTCTTTCAGCGGGGCAGTATGAAAAACTGTTTTTT.

This clonotype occurred a few times. The chain uses TRBV5-6 and TRBJ1-2, with 11 positions matching TRBD1. Germline CDR1 is SGHDT and CDR2 is YYEEEE. Trimming at V came to 2 bases and at J to 7 bases, leaving 4 bases not matched to a gene. This CDR3 has 14 residues. The CDR3: CASSFRDRGSGYTF. CDR3 DNA sequence: TGTGCCAGCAGCTTCCGGGACAGGGGGAGTGGCTACACCTTC.

Many counts were recorded for this clonotype. The chain employs TRBV3-1 and TRBJ2-7; D is possibly TRBD1 (6 bases). V lost 1 base and J 2 bases, leaving 21 bases between the germline ends. The CDR3 spans 18 residues. Germline V gives CDR1 LGHDT, CDR2 YNNKEL (reference sequence). CDR3 in amino acids: CASSQGLVRRTATYEQYF. The CDR3 nucleotides are TGTGCCAGCAGCCAAGGGTTAGTGAGACGGACAGCAACCTACGAGCAGTACTTC.

The genes are TRBV6-6 and TRBJ2-7; D gene ambiguous. The CDR3 is made up of 14 amino acids. V lost 0 bases and J lost 3, with 9 bases in between. Germline lookup yields CDR1 MNHNY and CDR2 SVGAGI (reference sequence). Here the CDR3 reads CASSYSEYLYEQYF. CDR3 DNA sequence: TGTGCCAGCAGTTACTCTGAATATCTCTACGAGCAGTACTTC.

The sample holds one count of this clonotype. V and J are TRBV6-2 or TRBV6-3 and TRBJ1-2; tentative D call: TRBD1 (6 bases). There are 16 residues in the CDR3. Germline CDR1 MNHEY, CDR2 SVGEGT. V was cut by 4 bases and J by 4 bases, with 19 bases left in between. The CDR3 protein is CASSSRTVQGGYGYTF. As DNA, the CDR3 is TGTGCCAGCAGTTCCAGGACAGTCCAAGGCGGCTATGGCTACACCTTC.

This clonotype was counted only a few times. The gene calls are TRBV7-9 and TRBJ1-1, with unresolved D. Trimming took 4 bases from V and 4 from J, leaving 19 bases between them. Germline V gene data show CDR1 as SEHNR and CDR2 as FQNEAQ (reference sequence). The CDR3 loop spans 16 amino acids. The CDR3 protein is CASSSPGATGGTEAFF. The CDR3 region has the DNA TGTGCCAGCAGCTCGCCCGGAGCAACGGGAGGCACTGAAGCTTTCTTT.

The rearrangement joins TRBV7-2 to TRBJ2-7, with 7 bases identical to TRBD1. The CDR3 loop spans 12 amino acids. V lost 8 bases and J lost 7; bases outside the gene matches: 8. Germline values: CDR1 SGHTA, CDR2 FQGNSA. CDR3 DNA: TGTGCCAGCGATCGACAGGGTAATGAGCAGTACTTC. Amino acids: CASDRQGNEQYF.

J is TRBJ2-7 and V is TRBV28; 7 nucleotides line up with TRBD1. From germline, CDR1 is MDHEN and CDR2 SYDVKM. This CDR3 has 15 amino acids. Trimming cost V 6 bases and J 3 bases; bases outside gene matches: 11. CDR3 in DNA: TGTGCCAGCAGCCCTCCGACAGGGTACTTCTACGAGCAGTACTTC. It yields the protein CASSPPTGYFYEQYF.

This clonotype was observed many times. The CDR3 nucleotides read TGCAGTGTTTTGCGGGACACGTCCTACGAGCAGTACTTC. It encodes CSVLRDTSYEQYF. V is TRBV20-1 and J is TRBJ2-7; D possibly uses TRBD1 or TRBD2 (6 bases each). Trimming removed 7 bases at V and 1 base at J, with 14 bases between. Germline values: CDR1 DFQATT, CDR2 SNEGSKA (reference sequence). The CDR3 extends over 13 amino acids.

The chain carries TRBV5-1 and TRBJ2-1, with a tentative D call TRBD2 (7 bases). The germline gives CDR1 SGHRS, CDR2 YFSETQ. V was cut by 6 bases and J by 7 bases, with 17 bases left in between. This CDR3 has 14 amino acids. In DNA, the CDR3 is TGCGCCAGCACCGAAGGGGGGGCACTAAATGAGCAGTTCTTC. This gives the protein CASTEGGALNEQFF.

Details on this clonotype: A much larger clone differs from this one at a single base, so this may be a read error. The V call is TRBV12-3 or TRBV12-4, the J call TRBJ2-1, with 10 bases matching TRBD2. V gave up 5 bases and J gave up 4 bases; unmatched junction bases: 8. CDR3 size: 16 residues. The CDR3 reads CASSIVGLAVYNEQFF. CDR3 nucleotides: TGTGCCAGCAGTATCGTCGGACTAGCGGTATACAATGAGCAGTTCTTC.

The chain carries TRBV7-2 and TRBJ2-7, with TRBD2 matching over 11 bases. The V segment lost 1 base and the J segment 2 bases; nucleotides outside the gene matches: 10. The germline V gene encodes CDR1 SGHTA and CDR2 FQGNSA. The CDR3 covers 18 residues. CDR3: CASSLGTSGRGLTYEQYF. The CDR3 bases are TGTGCCAGCAGCTTAGGGACTAGCGGGCGAGGGCTCACCTACGAGCAGTACTTC. Based on the CDR3 plus reference TRBV7-2 and TRBJ2-7, the full variable domain is GAGVSQSPSNKVTEKGKDVELRCDPISGHTALYWYRQSLGQGLEFLIYFQGNSAPDKSGLPSDRFSAERTGGSVSTLTIQRTQQEDSAVYLCASSLGTSGRGLTYEQYFGPGTRLTVT.

The table lists this clonotype with a few counts. This chain joins TRBV20-1 and TRBJ2-3; D ambiguous. The CDR3 consists of 12 residues. Germline V gene sequence: CDR1 DFQATT, CDR2 SNEGSKA (reference sequence). V dropped 3 bases and J dropped 3 bases, with 7 bases sitting between them. Here the CDR3 reads CSARTETDTQYF. Written as DNA, the CDR3 is TGCAGTGCTAGGACTGAAACAGATACGCAGTATTTT.

The rearrangement uses TRBV29-1 and TRBJ2-5; D remains ambiguous. Trimming stripped 2 bases from V and 5 bases from J, with 12 bases between. This CDR3 spans 13 amino acids. The germline V gene has CDR1 SQVTM and CDR2 ANQGSEA. The chain's CDR3 is CSVEKLVEETQYF. The CDR3 nucleotides are TGCAGCGTTGAAAAGTTGGTAGAGGAGACCCAGTACTTC.

Details on this clonotype: Possible read error: a much larger clone is one base away. This chain joins TRBV20-1 and TRBJ2-1; 7 positions match TRBD1. The length of the CDR3 is 13 residues. The V gene's germline CDR1 is DFQATT and CDR2 SNEGSKA (reference sequence). J lost 10 bases, V lost 2 bases, and 8 bases had no gene match. CDR3 protein: CSARSGQDHEQFF. In DNA form, the CDR3 reads TGCAGTGCTAGAAGTGGACAGGACCACGAGCAGTTCTTC.

Note on this clonotype: Because it lacks the conserved phenylalanine or tryptophan at the end, this CDR3 is likely a read error. The chain links TRBV9 to TRBJ1-3; D is uncertain. Trimming removed 4 bases from V and 1 base from J, with 12 bases in between. Germline assignment: CDR1 SGDLS and CDR2 YYNGEE. The length of the CDR3 is 15 residues. The CDR3 nucleotides read TGTGCCAGCAGCCCCCGGGGAGGGTCTGGAAACACCATATATTTG. Protein product: CASSPRGGSGNTIYL.

This rearrangement joins TRBV5-1 to TRBJ1-3; D unclear. Trimming removed 0 bases at V and 0 bases at J, with 13 bases between. Looked up from germline, CDR1 is SGHRS and CDR2 is YFSETQ. The CDR3 is 17 residues long. The CDR3 sequence is CASSLVPAASSGNTIYF. The CDR3 DNA is TGCGCCAGCAGCTTGGTTCCCGCGGCTAGCTCTGGAAACACCATATATTTT.

A few counts support this clonotype. At one boundary the junction diverges from the germline segment, which might be a read error. J is TRBJ2-5 and V is TRBV15; 8 bases are a match to TRBD2. Germline V gene data show CDR1 as LNHNV and CDR2 as YYDKDF (reference sequence). CDR3 size: 14 residues. The CDR3 coding sequence is TGTACCACCGATAGCGGGGAAAGCCAAGAGACCCAGTACTTC. Protein sequence: CTTDSGESQETQYF.

As to this clonotype: This may come from a read error, since a much larger clone is one base off. V and J are TRBV6-2 or TRBV6-3 and TRBJ2-6, with TRBD1 identical over 9 bases. In germline, CDR1 is MNHEY, CDR2 SVGEGT. This CDR3 has 16 residues. For the CDR3, the DNA is TGTGCCAGCAGTTATACAGGGGGCTCTGGGGCCAACGTCCGGACTTTC. Translation: CASSYTGGSGANVRTF.